This T cell receptor (beta chain) was identified in a study of cytomegalovirus exposure and HLA in healthy donors. Study-level background: The approximately 110 validation repertoires used the same platform as the 550 to 750 first-cohort repertoires, a later analysis reported.

About this clone: The antigen is undetermined.

Assay used: immunoSEQ multiplex PCR; TCRdb lists only in-frame clones, some missing. This sample has about 92,000 clones, with under 95% found just once. This CDR3 comprises 15 residues. The V gene lost 3 bases and the J gene lost 4 bases, with 10 bases spanning the gap. CDR1 and CDR2 from the germline V gene are MNHEY and SVGAGI. General study results and limits: A few CMV-associated chains proved CMV antigen-specific in vitro. The investigators catalogued 160 or so TCR beta chains as cytomegalovirus-associated.

The sequencing sample was made of PBMCs. This sequence was found in a woman aged 25 to 39 in good health and CMV-seropositive. The chain combines TRBV6-5 with TRBJ2-6; possible D gene TRBD2, 6 bases. The CDR3 region has the DNA TGTGCCAGCAGTTATGGGACTCTGGGGGCCAACGTCCTGACTTTC. Encoded protein: CASSYGTLGANVLTF.